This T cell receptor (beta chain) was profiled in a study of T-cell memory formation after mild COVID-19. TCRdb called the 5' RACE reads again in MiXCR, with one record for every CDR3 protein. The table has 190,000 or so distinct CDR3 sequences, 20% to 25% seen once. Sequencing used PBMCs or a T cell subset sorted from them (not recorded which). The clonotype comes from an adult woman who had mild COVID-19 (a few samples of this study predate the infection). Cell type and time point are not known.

The CDR3 protein is CASREAGGDYNEQFF. The DNA for the CDR3 is TGTGCCAGCAGGGAAGCGGGAGGAGACTACAATGAGCAGTTCTTC. The chain employs TRBV6-5 and TRBJ2-1, with 9 bases matching TRBD2. The CDR3 runs 15 residues. V shed 6 bases and J 3 bases; nucleotides not matched to a gene: 6. Germline V gene lookup returns CDR1 MNHEY and CDR2 SVGAGI.